Following are 12 T cell receptor beta chains from one sample sequenced in a study of T cell changes during pregnancy in multiple sclerosis. TCRdb's copy holds only in-frame clones and misses some; the assay was immunoSEQ multiplex PCR. Among 45,000 to 60,000 clones listed, roughly 92% were seen once. Specimen: CD4+ T cells from peripheral blood mononuclear cells, collected in the third trimester of pregnancy. These receptor sequences come from a female donor with multiple sclerosis, enrolled in a pregnancy study.

The V gene is TRBV7-4, the J gene TRBJ2-7, with 9 bases aligning to TRBD2. From germline, CDR1 is SGHVT and CDR2 SQSDAQ. This CDR3 is 18 amino acids long. After removal of 6 bases from V and 2 bases from J, the junction contained 17 bases not matched to a gene. CDR3 in amino acids: CASRPWLAGVTVTYEQYF. The CDR3 DNA sequence: TGTGCCAGCAGACCCTGGTTAGCGGGAGTCACCGTCACCTACGAGCAGTACTTC.

The V gene is TRBV28, the J gene TRBJ1-5; D ambiguous. The CDR3 runs to 14 residues. CDR1 is MDHEN and CDR2 is SYDVKM in the germline V gene. The V and J ends lost 3 bases and 6 bases respectively, with 12 bases between them. The CDR3 nucleotides read TGTGCCAGCAGTTTGAGCGGGAATGGTCAGCCCCAGCATTTT. It encodes CASSLSGNGQPQHF.

The chain recombines TRBV5-6 with TRBJ1-5; 10 nucleotides align to TRBD1. The CDR3 sequence is 16 residues long. The J segment lost 2 bases and the V segment lost 4 bases, leaving 6 bases of the junction unmatched. Germline CDR1 SGHDT, CDR2 YYEEEE. Here the CDR3 DNA reads TGTGCCAGCAGCCGGGACAGGGGTCGCGGCAATCAGCCCCAGCATTTT. Its protein product is CASSRDRGRGNQPQHF.

The gene calls are TRBV5-1 and TRBJ2-6; the D gene is possibly TRBD1 (6 bases). Looked up from germline, CDR1 is SGHRS and CDR2 is YFSETQ. The CDR3 loop spans 18 amino acids. The germline V and J ends were trimmed by 0 bases and 2 bases, with 15 bases remaining between them. The CDR3: CASSLGATGYPGANVLTF. DNA of the CDR3: TGCGCCAGCAGCTTGGGGGCCACAGGGTACCCTGGGGCCAACGTCCTGACTTTC.

This clone has more than one count but fewer than ten. The J gene is TRBJ2-5, the V gene TRBV14; D call uncertain. The V and J ends lost 0 bases and 3 bases respectively, with 17 bases between them. CDR3 length equals 17 residues. Germline V CDR1 and CDR2: SGHDN, FVKESK. The CDR3 region has the DNA TGTGCCAGCAGCCAAGATCATAAACTTCTCCCCAAAGAGACCCAGTACTTC. As protein: CASSQDHKLLPKETQYF.

The chain is built from TRBV6-4 and TRBJ1-5; D is unresolved. V lost 2 bases, J lost 0 bases, and 5 bases lay in between. The CDR3 spans 14 residues. Germline V gene sequence: CDR1 MRHNA, CDR2 SNTAGT. DNA for the CDR3: TGTGCCAGCAGTGACCGCGATAGCAATCAGCCCCAGCATTTT. This codes for CASSDRDSNQPQHF.

This chain links TRBV6-6 with TRBJ2-7; TRBD2 aligns across 12 bases. V lost 6 bases, J lost 4 bases, and 1 base stayed unmatched. The CDR3 length is 13 residues. The germline gives CDR1 MNHNY, CDR2 SVGAGI (reference sequence). CDR3 nucleotides: TGTGCCAGCAGCGGGACTAGCGGGTACGAGCAGTACTTC. It codes for CASSGTSGYEQYF.

This clone was seen once. The CDR3 nucleotides are TGTGCCAGCTCACCACTCTCGGACAAACAAGAGACCCAGTACTTC. The encoded protein is CASSPLSDKQETQYF. V is TRBV18 and J is TRBJ2-5; a possible D gene is TRBD1 (5 bases). The CDR3 consists of 15 residues. V was shortened by 1 base and J by 2 bases, with 11 bases between the two germline ends. Germline loops: CDR1 KGHSH, CDR2 LQKENI.

The chain employs TRBV5-6 and TRBJ2-5; 7 bases align to TRBD1. CDR1 is SGHDT, CDR2 YYEEEE, per germline. V shed 0 bases and J 3 bases; nucleotides not matched to a gene: 2. The CDR3 length is 14 residues. The CDR3 loop is CASSLDTGEETQYF. The CDR3 nucleotides read TGTGCCAGCAGCTTGGACACAGGGGAAGAGACCCAGTACTTC. Full variable domain (outside the CDR3, taken from reference TRBV5-6 and TRBJ2-5): DAGVTQSPTHLIKTRGQQVTLRCSPKSGHDTVSWYQQALGQGPQFIFQYYEEEERQRGNFPDRFSGHQFPNYSSELNVNALLLGDSALYLCASSLDTGEETQYFGPGTRLLVL.

This clone came up once. The gene calls are TRBV19 and TRBJ2-7; D ambiguous. The V and J ends lost 0 bases and 3 bases respectively, with 6 bases between them. The CDR3 covers 13 residues. The germline V gene has CDR1 LNHDA and CDR2 SQIVND (reference sequence). The CDR3 coding sequence is TGTGCCAGTAGTATAGAGAACAACTACGAGCAGTACTTC. This sequence encodes CASSIENNYEQYF.

V is TRBV19 and J is TRBJ2-7; 10 bases agree with TRBD2. After removal of 6 bases from V and 3 bases from J, the junction contained 8 bases not matched to a gene. Germline-derived CDR1 and CDR2 are LNHDA and SQIVND (reference sequence). CDR3 size: 15 residues. The CDR3 nucleotides read TGTGCCAGTAGCCCCGCGCTAGCGGGAGACTACGAGCAGTACTTC. It translates to CASSPALAGDYEQYF.

The CDR3 sequence: CASRRADSYEQYF. CDR3 bases: TGTGCCAGCAGAAGAGCTGACAGCTACGAGCAGTACTTC. The rearrangement links TRBV27 to TRBJ2-7; D might be TRBD1 (5 bases). In germline, CDR1 is MNHEY, CDR2 SMNVEV (reference sequence). The CDR3 consists of 13 residues. The ends were cut back, 6 bases at V and 3 bases at J, with 12 bases in the middle.